Described below is a single T cell receptor beta chain sequence and its context. The antigen is unknown. The sample comes from a study of cytomegalovirus exposure and HLA in healthy donors. Study-level findings and limits: Previously analyzed data showed that most TCR beta V segments were productive at a frequency of about 87% or about 30%.

13 Jbeta primers and 60 Vbeta primers were used for the PCR. Using immunoSEQ multiplex PCR, the repertoire was profiled, and TCRdb retains in-frame clones only, with some absent. Of around 94,000 clones detected, 60% to 85% appear once; the ten largest clones hold around 4.3%. Germline CDR1 is SGDLS and CDR2 is YYNGEE. Trimming took off 4 bases at V and 6 bases at J, with 20 bases between the two ends. The CDR3 sequence is 16 residues long. Sequences were obtained from PBMCs. The sequence was obtained from a woman in her forties in good health and CMV-seropositive. The J gene is TRBJ2-1, the V gene TRBV9, with D possibly being TRBD2 (5 bases). The CDR3 DNA sequence: TGTGCCAGCAGCCAAAACCCTAGCCCTTCGTTCAATGAGCAGTTCTTC. Residues: CASSQNPSPSFNEQFF. Filled out from reference TRBV9 and TRBJ2-1, the complete variable domain reads DSGVTQTPKHLITATGQRVTLRCSPRSGDLSVYWYQQSLDQGLQFLIQYYNGEERAKGNILERFSAQQFPDLHSELNLSSLELGDSALYFCASSQNPSPSFNEQFFGPGTRLTVL.